This TCR beta chain was obtained from a study of CXCR3-negative and CXCR3-positive naive CD8 T cells. Study findings and constraints: Naive cells with CXCR3 showed TRB CDR3s that were more hydrophobic than those in CXCR3-negative naive cells.

The germline gives CDR1 SGHRS, CDR2 YFSETQ. This CDR3 is 16 amino acids long. Comment on this clonotype: No antigen is known for it.

The TRB libraries of cDNA were built by UMI-labeled 5' RACE. TCRdb reworked the 5' RACE reads into one entry per CDR3 protein, no DNA. The table for this sample gives under 75,000 distinct CDR3 sequences. This TCR was sampled from a human donor in good health. Some clones in this sample may be carry-over from other donors' samples. The rearrangement joins TRBV5-1 to TRBJ1-1; TCRdb's assignment of TRBD1 cannot be checked, as there is no DNA. Material: naive CXCR3+ CD8+ T cells from blood. Subset given: CD45RO-CCR7+CD27+CD95- naive CD8+ T cells expressing CXCR3 (TNR3+). Here the CDR3 reads CASSLTGTQGRTEAFF.